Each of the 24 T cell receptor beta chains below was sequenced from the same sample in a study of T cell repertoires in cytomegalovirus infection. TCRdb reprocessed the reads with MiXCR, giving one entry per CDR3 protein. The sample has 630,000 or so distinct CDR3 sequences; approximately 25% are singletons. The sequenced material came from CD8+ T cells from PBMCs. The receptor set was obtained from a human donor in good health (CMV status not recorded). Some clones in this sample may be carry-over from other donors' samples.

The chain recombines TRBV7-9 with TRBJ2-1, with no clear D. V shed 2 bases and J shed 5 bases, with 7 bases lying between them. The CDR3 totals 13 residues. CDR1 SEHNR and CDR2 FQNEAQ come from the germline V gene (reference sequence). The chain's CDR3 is CASSLILDNEQFF. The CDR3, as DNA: TGTGCCAGCAGCTTAATTTTGGACAATGAGCAGTTCTTC.

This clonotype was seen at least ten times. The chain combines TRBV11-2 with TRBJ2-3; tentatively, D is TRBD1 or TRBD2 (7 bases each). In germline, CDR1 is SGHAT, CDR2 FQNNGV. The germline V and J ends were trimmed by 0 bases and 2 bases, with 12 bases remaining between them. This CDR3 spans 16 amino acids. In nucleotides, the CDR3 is TGTGCCAGCAGCTTAGAATCAGGGGGGGCCACAGATACGCAGTATTTT. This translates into CASSLESGGATDTQYF.

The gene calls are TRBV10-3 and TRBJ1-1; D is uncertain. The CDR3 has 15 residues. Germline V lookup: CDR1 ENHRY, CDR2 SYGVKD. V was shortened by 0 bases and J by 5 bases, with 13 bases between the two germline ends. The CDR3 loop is CAISESRTMETEAFF. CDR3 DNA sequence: TGTGCCATCAGTGAGTCACGGACTATGGAGACTGAAGCTTTCTTT.

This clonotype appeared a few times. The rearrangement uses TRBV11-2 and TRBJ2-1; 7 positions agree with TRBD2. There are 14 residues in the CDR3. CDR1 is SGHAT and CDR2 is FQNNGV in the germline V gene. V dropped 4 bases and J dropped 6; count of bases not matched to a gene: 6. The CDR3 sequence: CASSSGGDTNEQFF. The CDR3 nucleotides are TGTGCCAGCAGCTCGGGAGGTGACACCAATGAGCAGTTCTTC.

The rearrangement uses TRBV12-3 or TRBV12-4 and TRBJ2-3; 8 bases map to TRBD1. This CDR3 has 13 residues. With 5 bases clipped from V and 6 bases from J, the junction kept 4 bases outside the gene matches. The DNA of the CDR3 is TGTGCCAGCAGTGGACAGGGCGAGGATACGCAGTATTTT. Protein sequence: CASSGQGEDTQYF.

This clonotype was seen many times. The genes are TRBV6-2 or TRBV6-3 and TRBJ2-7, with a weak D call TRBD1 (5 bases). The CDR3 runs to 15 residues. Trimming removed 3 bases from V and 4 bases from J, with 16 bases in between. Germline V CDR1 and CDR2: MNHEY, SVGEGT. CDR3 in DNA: TGTGCCAGCAGTTATGGCGTCCAGGGTGCGTACGAGCAGTACGTC. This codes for CASSYGVQGAYEQYV.

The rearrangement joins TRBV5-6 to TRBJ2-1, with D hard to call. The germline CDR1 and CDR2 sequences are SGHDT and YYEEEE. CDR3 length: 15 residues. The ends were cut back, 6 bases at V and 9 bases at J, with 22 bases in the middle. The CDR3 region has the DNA TGTGCCAGCACCCGGACCGCCCGACTCGGCGGTGAGCAGTTCTTC. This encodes CASTRTARLGGEQFF.

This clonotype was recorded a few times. The CDR3 bases are TGCAGCGTTGAGTCCACCTGGAACTATGGCTACACCTTC. It is translated as CSVESTWNYGYTF. The chain links TRBV29-1 to TRBJ1-2; no firm D call. This CDR3 is built from 13 residues. Per the germline V gene, CDR1 is SQVTM and CDR2 is ANQGSEA. The V end lost 3 bases, the J end lost 2 bases, and 10 bases lay between the germline ends.

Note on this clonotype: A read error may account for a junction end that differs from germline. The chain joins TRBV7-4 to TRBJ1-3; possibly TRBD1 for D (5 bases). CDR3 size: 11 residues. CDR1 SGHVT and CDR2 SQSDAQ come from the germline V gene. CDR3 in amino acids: CANSPGNTIYF. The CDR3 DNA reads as TGTGCCAACAGCCCAGGGAACACCATATATTTT.

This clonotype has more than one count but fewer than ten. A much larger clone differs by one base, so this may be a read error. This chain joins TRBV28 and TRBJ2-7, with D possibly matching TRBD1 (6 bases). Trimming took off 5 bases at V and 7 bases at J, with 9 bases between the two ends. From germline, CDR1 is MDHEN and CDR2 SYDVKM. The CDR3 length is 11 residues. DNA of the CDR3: TGTGCCAGCAGTACAGGGAAGGAGCAGTACGTC. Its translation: CASSTGKEQYV.

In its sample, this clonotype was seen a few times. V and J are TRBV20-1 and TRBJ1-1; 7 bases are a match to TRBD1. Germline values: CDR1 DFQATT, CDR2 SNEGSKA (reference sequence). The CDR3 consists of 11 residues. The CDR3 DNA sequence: TGCAGCGGAGAACAGGGGTCTGAAGCTTTCTTT. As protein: CSGEQGSEAFF.

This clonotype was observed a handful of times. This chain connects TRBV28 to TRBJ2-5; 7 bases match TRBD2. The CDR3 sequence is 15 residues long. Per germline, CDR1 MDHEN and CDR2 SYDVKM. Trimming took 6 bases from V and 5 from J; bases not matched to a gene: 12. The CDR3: CASSYPPLGGETQYF. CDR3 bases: TGTGCCAGCAGCTATCCCCCCCTGGGAGGGGAGACCCAGTACTTC.

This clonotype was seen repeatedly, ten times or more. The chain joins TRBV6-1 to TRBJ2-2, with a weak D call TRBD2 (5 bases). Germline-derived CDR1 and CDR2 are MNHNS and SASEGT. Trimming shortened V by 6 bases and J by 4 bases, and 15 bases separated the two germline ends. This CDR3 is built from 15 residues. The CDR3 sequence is CASSPGLEATGELFF. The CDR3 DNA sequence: TGTGCCAGCAGCCCCGGTTTGGAGGCCACCGGGGAGCTGTTTTTT.

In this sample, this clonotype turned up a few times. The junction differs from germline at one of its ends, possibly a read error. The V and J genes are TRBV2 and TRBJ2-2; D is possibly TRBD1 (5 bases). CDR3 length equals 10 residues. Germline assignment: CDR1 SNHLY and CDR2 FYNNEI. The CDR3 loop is CASSEMDTHF. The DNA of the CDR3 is TGTGCCAGCAGTGAAATGGACACGCATTTT.

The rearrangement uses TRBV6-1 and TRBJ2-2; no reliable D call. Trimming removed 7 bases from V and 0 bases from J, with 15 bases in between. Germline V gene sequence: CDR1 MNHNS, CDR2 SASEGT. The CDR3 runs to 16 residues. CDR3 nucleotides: TGTGCCAGCATCGAGAGGAGCTATTCGAACACCGGGGAGCTGTTTTTT. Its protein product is CASIERSYSNTGELFF.

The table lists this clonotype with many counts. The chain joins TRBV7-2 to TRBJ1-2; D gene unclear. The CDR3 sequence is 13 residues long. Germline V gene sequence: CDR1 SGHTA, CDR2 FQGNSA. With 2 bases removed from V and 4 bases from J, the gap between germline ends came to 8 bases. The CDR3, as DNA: TGTGCCAGCAGCTTATCAGTCCCCTATGGCTACACCTTC. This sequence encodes CASSLSVPYGYTF.

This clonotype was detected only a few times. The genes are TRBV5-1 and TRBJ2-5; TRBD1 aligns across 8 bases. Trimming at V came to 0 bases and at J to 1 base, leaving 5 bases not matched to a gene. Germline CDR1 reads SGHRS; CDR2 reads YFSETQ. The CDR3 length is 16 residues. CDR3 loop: CASSLGDRGLQETQYF. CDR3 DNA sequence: TGCGCCAGCAGCTTGGGAGACAGGGGACTCCAAGAGACCCAGTACTTC.

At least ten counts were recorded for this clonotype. Here the CDR3 reads CASSSRRPKDSGNTIYF. CDR3 DNA: TGTGCCAGCAGCTCTAGGAGACCAAAAGACTCTGGAAACACCATATATTTT. The chain uses TRBV7-6 and TRBJ1-3; the D is unclear. CDR3 size: 17 residues. Looked up from germline, CDR1 is SGHVS and CDR2 is FNYEAQ. Trimming took 4 bases from V and 0 from J, leaving 16 bases between them.

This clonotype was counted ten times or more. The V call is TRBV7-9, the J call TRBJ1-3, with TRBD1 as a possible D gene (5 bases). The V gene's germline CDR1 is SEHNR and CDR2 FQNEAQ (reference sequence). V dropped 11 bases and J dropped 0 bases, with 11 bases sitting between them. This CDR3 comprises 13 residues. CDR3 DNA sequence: TGTGCCCCAAAAACAGGCTCTGGAAACACCATATATTTT. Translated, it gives CAPKTGSGNTIYF.

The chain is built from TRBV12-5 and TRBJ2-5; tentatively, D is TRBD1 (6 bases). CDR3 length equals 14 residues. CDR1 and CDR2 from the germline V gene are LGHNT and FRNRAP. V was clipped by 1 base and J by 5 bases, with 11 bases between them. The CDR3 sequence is CASGLGGREETQYF. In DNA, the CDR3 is TGTGCTAGTGGTTTGGGGGGGCGCGAGGAGACCCAGTACTTC.

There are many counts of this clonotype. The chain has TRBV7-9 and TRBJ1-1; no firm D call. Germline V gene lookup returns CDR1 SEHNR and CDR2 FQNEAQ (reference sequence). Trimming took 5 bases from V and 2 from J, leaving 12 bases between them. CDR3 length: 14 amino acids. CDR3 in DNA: TGTGCCAGCAGCCCTGAGCGGGTTAACACTGAAGCTTTCTTT. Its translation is CASSPERVNTEAFF.

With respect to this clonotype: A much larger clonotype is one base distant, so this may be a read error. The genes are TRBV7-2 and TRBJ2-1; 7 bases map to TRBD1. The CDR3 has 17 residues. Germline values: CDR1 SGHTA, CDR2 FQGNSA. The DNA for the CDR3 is TGTGCCAACAGCCTTCAAAACAGGGGATATAACTACAATGAGCAGTTCTTC. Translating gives CANSLQNRGYNYNEQFF.

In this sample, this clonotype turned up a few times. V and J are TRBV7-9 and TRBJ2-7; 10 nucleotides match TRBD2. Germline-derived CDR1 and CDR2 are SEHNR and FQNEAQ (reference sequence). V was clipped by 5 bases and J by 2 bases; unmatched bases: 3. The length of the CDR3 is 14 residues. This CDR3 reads CASSSGGATYEQYV. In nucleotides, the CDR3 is TGTGCCAGCAGCAGCGGGGGGGCTACCTACGAGCAGTACGTC.

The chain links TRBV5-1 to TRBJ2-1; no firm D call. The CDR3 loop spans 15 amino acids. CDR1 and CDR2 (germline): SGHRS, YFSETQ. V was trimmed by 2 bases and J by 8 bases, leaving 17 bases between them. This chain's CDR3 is CASSLTGPVADEQFF. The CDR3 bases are TGCGCCAGCAGCTTAACCGGGCCGGTAGCCGATGAGCAGTTCTTC.